This T cell receptor (beta chain) emerged from a study of blood T cells in healthy people across ages. Study at large: Using template switching, researchers captured about one barcoded beta molecule for each two T cells.

V lost 1 base and J lost 8, with 11 bases in between. The germline gives CDR1 SEHNR, CDR2 FQNEAQ (reference sequence). The CDR3 extends over 14 amino acids. As regards this clonotype: The antigen is not known.

General observations from the study: Long-lived and aged donors differed, with more naive CD4+ cells and higher diversity in the long-lived.

PCR was performed a second time for about 6 to 12 cycles using a sample-barcoded 5' primer and a J-beta primer mix. TCRdb redid the calling of the 5' RACE reads with MiXCR, one entry per CDR3 protein. The sample yields 650,000 to 700,000 distinct CDR3 sequences, approximately 29% seen once. This receptor was obtained from an elderly woman in good health. Material: blood. V is TRBV7-9 and J is TRBJ1-4; the D is unclear. CDR3 bases: TGTGCCAGCAGCTTAGTGAACGGGCCAGAAAAACTGTTTTTT. This codes for CASSLVNGPEKLFF.